This T cell receptor beta chain was sequenced during a study of blood T cells in healthy people across ages. Primers used in a second PCR of about 6 to 11 cycles were a sample-barcoded 5' primer and a J-beta primer mix. The template-switch adaptor, which had 12 random nucleotides, put a tag on each cDNA molecule. TCRdb reprocessed the 5' RACE reads with MiXCR, giving one entry per CDR3 protein. The table includes 1,100,000 or so distinct CDR3 sequences, more than 35% detected once. Findings and limits, study-wide: The recorded TCR beta diversity per million T cells decreased in a roughly linear manner with age. Long-lived donors carried more naive CD4+ cells and greater diversity than aged donors. The lack of PBMC sorting stopped any conclusive naive versus antigen-experienced comparison.

Trimming cost V 6 bases and J 3 bases, with 17 bases left between them. This CDR3 has 14 residues. Germline V gene lookup returns CDR1 SQVTM and CDR2 ANQGSEA. Concerning this clonotype: What it recognizes is unknown.

The TCR comes from a woman aged 55-69 years in good health. Sequenced material: blood. V is TRBV29-1 and J is TRBJ1-1, with D possibly being TRBD1 (5 bases). The CDR3 region is CSVPGGGVDTEAFF. CDR3 nucleotides: TGCAGCGTCCCTGGTGGGGGGGTGGACACTGAAGCTTTCTTT.